A single sample is the source of the 28 T cell receptor beta chains below, sequenced in a study of T-cell reconstitution after alpha-beta-depleted transplantation in children. The TCRbeta library was prepared with unique molecular identifiers. TCRdb re-derived calls from the PCR reads in MiXCR, one entry per CDR3 protein. The sample lists under 300,000 distinct CDR3 sequences, more than 9% occurring once. The sample in question was peripheral blood, obtained 180 days after TCRalphabeta/CD19-depleted stem cell transplant. These receptors all come from a male patient under 10 years old who had a stem cell transplant for chronic granulomatous disease, so the T cells may come from the graft donor.

This clonotype was counted ten times or more. The chain has TRBV20-1 and TRBJ2-3; TRBD2 is a possible D gene (7 bases). The CDR3 has 19 residues. V shed 3 bases and J shed 0 bases, with 25 bases lying between them. CDR1 is DFQATT, CDR2 SNEGSKA, per germline (reference sequence). The CDR3 nucleotides are TGCAGTGCTAGGAATCCCCTAGCGGAAGGGGGTCATAGCACAGATACGCAGTATTTT. Its protein is CSARNPLAEGGHSTDTQYF.

In this sample, this clonotype turned up many times. V and J are TRBV7-9 and TRBJ2-7; D possibly matches TRBD1 or TRBD2 (7 bases each). The germline V gene encodes CDR1 SEHNR and CDR2 FQNEAQ (reference sequence). CDR3 size: 17 residues. With 0 bases removed from V and 3 bases from J, the gap between germline ends came to 18 bases. CDR3 in amino acids: CASSLARGTVLDYEQYF. CDR3 bases: TGTGCCAGCAGCTTAGCGCGGGGGACAGTCCTGGACTACGAGCAGTACTTC.

As for this clonotype: A much larger clone differs from this one at a single base, so this may be a read error. The J gene is TRBJ2-5, the V gene TRBV9; 10 nucleotides agree with TRBD2. The CDR3 loop spans 18 amino acids. J gave up 6 bases and V 3 bases, and 17 bases lay outside the gene matches. Germline CDR1 reads SGDLS; CDR2 reads YYNGEE. In DNA, the CDR3 is TGTGCCAGCAGCGAGGGCCTCCGGACTAGCGGAACAGAACAGACCCAGTACTTC. This translates into CASSEGLRTSGTEQTQYF.

This clonotype was seen many times. The chain is built from TRBV29-1 and TRBJ2-2; TRBD1 might be the D (7 bases). The CDR3 sequence is 15 residues long. The germline V gene encodes CDR1 SQVTM and CDR2 ANQGSEA. Trimming shortened V by 5 bases and J by 2 bases, and 15 bases separated the two germline ends. The CDR3 protein is CSVRRQGGNTGELFF. As DNA, the CDR3 is TGCAGCGTTCGGAGACAGGGAGGAAACACCGGGGAGCTGTTTTTT.

Regarding this clonotype: Its ends do not fully match the called genes, so a read error is possible. This chain joins TRBV12-3 or TRBV12-4 and TRBJ2-7; a weak D match, TRBD1 (7 bases). The CDR3 covers 13 residues. This CDR3 is CASSLRDSYEQCF. The CDR3 bases are TGTGCCAGCAGTTTGCGGGACAGCTACGAGCAGTGCTTC.

A remark on this clonotype: A much larger clonotype is one base distant, so this may be a read error. In DNA form, the CDR3 reads TGTGACAGCAGCCCCTCCACCCTGATCGGGCAGTACTTC. This encodes CDSSPSTLIGQYF. This rearrangement joins TRBV12-3 or TRBV12-4 to TRBJ2-7; D uncertain. This CDR3 has 13 amino acids.

This clonotype was observed many times. This chain joins TRBV28 and TRBJ2-7; D not certain. Germline-derived CDR1 and CDR2 are MDHEN and SYDVKM. With 2 bases removed from V and 6 bases from J, the gap between germline ends came to 14 bases. The CDR3 covers 14 residues. The CDR3 here is CASSLRDGVSEQYF. The CDR3 DNA sequence: TGTGCCAGCAGTTTAAGGGATGGGGTGAGCGAGCAGTACTTC. The full variable domain, in which reference TRBV28 and TRBJ2-7 provide the parts outside the CDR3, is DVKVTQSSRYLVKRTGEKVFLECVQDMDHENMFWYRQDPGLGLRLIYFSYDVKMKEKGDIPEGYSVSREKKERFSLILESASTNQTSMYLCASSLRDGVSEQYFGPGTRLTVT.

In this sample, this clonotype turned up many times. The chain recombines TRBV5-1 with TRBJ2-5; no definite D call. CDR1 is SGHRS and CDR2 is YFSETQ in the germline V gene. The CDR3 loop spans 14 amino acids. Trimming took off 0 bases at V and 5 bases at J, with 11 bases between the two ends. This chain's CDR3 is CASSLGHPRETQYF. For the CDR3, the DNA is TGCGCCAGCAGCTTGGGACACCCGCGGGAGACCCAGTACTTC.

This clonotype was counted many times. The CDR3 loop reads CASSLGARGALDQPQHF. CDR3 nucleotide sequence: TGTGCCAGCAGCTTAGGGGCCAGGGGGGCTCTAGATCAGCCCCAGCATTTT. The chain is built from TRBV7-6 and TRBJ1-5; 7 bases match TRBD1. The CDR3 is made up of 17 amino acids. The V gene's germline CDR1 is SGHVS and CDR2 FNYEAQ. The junction had 11 bases not matched to a gene; V was cut back by 1 base and J by 5 bases.

This clonotype has a count of ten or more. This chain links TRBV12-3 or TRBV12-4 with TRBJ2-4; the D is unclear. V was cut by 1 base and J by 7 bases, with 5 bases left in between. CDR3 length equals 12 residues. The CDR3 DNA reads as TGTGCCAGCAGTTTAGTAGGGAACATTCAGTACTTC. This codes for CASSLVGNIQYF.

This clonotype was seen at least ten times. The gene calls are TRBV7-8 and TRBJ2-3; no clear D. Trimming removed 2 bases at V and 4 bases at J, with 7 bases between. Per the germline V gene, CDR1 is SGHVS and CDR2 is FQNEAQ. The CDR3 spans 13 residues. DNA of the CDR3: TGTGCCAGCAGCTTACCCCCTCCAGATACGCAGTATTTT. The encoded protein is CASSLPPPDTQYF.

This clonotype was seen many times. The gene calls are TRBV9 and TRBJ2-1; 10 nucleotides align to TRBD2. Looked up from germline, CDR1 is SGDLS and CDR2 is YYNGEE. J lost 7 bases, V lost 4 bases, and 11 bases had no gene match. This CDR3 has 16 residues. CDR3 DNA sequence: TGTGCCAGCAGCCCGTTCGCTAGCGGGGGAGCAAATGAGCAGTTCTTC. Encoded protein: CASSPFASGGANEQFF. The complete variable domain, with remaining parts taken from reference TRBV9 and TRBJ2-1, reads DSGVTQTPKHLITATGQRVTLRCSPRSGDLSVYWYQQSLDQGLQFLIQYYNGEERAKGNILERFSAQQFPDLHSELNLSSLELGDSALYFCASSPFASGGANEQFFGPGTRLTVL.

There are many counts of this clonotype. This rearrangement joins TRBV12-3 or TRBV12-4 to TRBJ2-3; maybe TRBD2 (6 bases). Trimming took 7 bases from V and 2 from J, leaving 19 bases between them. This CDR3 spans 16 amino acids. CDR3 in amino acids: CASTIDWRAATDTQYF. The CDR3 DNA sequence: TGTGCCAGCACCATCGACTGGAGGGCGGCCACAGATACGCAGTATTTT.

This clonotype was detected ten times or more. The chain recombines TRBV13 with TRBJ2-2; 9 bases map to TRBD2. This CDR3 spans 16 amino acids. The V gene end was trimmed by 2 bases and the J gene end by 6 bases; junction bases not matched to a gene: 7. From germline, CDR1 is PRHDT and CDR2 FYEKMQ (reference sequence). CDR3 sequence reads: CASSLRLAVSAGELFF. Here the CDR3 DNA reads TGTGCCAGCAGCTTACGACTAGCGGTATCGGCCGGGGAGCTGTTTTTT.

This clonotype was found many times. The genes are TRBV5-5 and TRBJ1-3, with D possibly matching TRBD1 (5 bases). Germline loops: CDR1 SGHKS, CDR2 YYEKEE (reference sequence). There are 15 residues in the CDR3. The V gene lost 1 base and the J gene lost 2 bases, with 10 bases spanning the gap. The CDR3 bases are TGTGCCAGCAGCTTGCTTGGGGGGACTGGAAACACCATATATTTT. It yields the protein CASSLLGGTGNTIYF.

This clonotype has ten or more counts. CDR3: CASSLVGGLYNEQFF. In DNA form, the CDR3 reads TGCGCCAGCAGCTTGGTCGGGGGGCTCTACAATGAGCAGTTCTTC. The chain couples TRBV5-1 to TRBJ2-1; the D gene is possibly TRBD2 (7 bases). Trimming left V 0 bases short and J 3 bases short, with 10 bases between. Germline V gene data show CDR1 as SGHRS and CDR2 as YFSETQ. The length of the CDR3 is 15 residues.

This clonotype was detected many times. The CDR3 is CASSLFPKDTEAFF. In DNA, the CDR3 is TGCGCCAGCAGCTTGTTCCCCAAGGACACTGAAGCTTTCTTT. The J gene is TRBJ1-1, the V gene TRBV5-1; D remains ambiguous. Trimming stripped 1 base from V and 3 bases from J, with 10 bases between. CDR3 length: 14 residues. The germline CDR1 and CDR2 sequences are SGHRS and YFSETQ. Full variable domain (remainder filled in from reference TRBV5-1 and TRBJ1-1): KAGVTQTPRYLIKTRGQQVTLSCSPISGHRSVSWYQQTPGQGLQFLFEYFSETQRNKGNFPGRFSGRQFSNSRSEMNVSTLELGDSALYLCASSLFPKDTEAFFGQGTRLTVV.

This clonotype was seen at least ten times. CDR3 coding DNA: TGCAGTGCTCCTAAGGGGGGCTCTGGAAACACCATATATTTT. Residues: CSAPKGGSGNTIYF. V usage is TRBV20-1 and J usage is TRBJ1-3; tentatively, D is TRBD1 (6 bases). The CDR3 is 14 amino acids. Germline V gene data show CDR1 as DFQATT and CDR2 as SNEGSKA (reference sequence). V lost 5 bases, J lost 0 bases, and 11 bases lay in between.

In this sample, this clonotype turned up many times. The genes are TRBV5-1 and TRBJ2-1, with a weak D call TRBD2 (5 bases). Germline loops: CDR1 SGHRS, CDR2 YFSETQ. V was shortened by 1 base and J by 9 bases, with 11 bases between the two germline ends. The CDR3 runs to 13 residues. The CDR3 DNA follows: TGCGCCAGCAGCTTGCGCAACGGGGTTGAGCAGTTCTTC. Protein sequence: CASSLRNGVEQFF. Using reference TRBV5-1 and TRBJ2-1 for the parts outside the CDR3, the full variable domain is KAGVTQTPRYLIKTRGQQVTLSCSPISGHRSVSWYQQTPGQGLQFLFEYFSETQRNKGNFPGRFSGRQFSNSRSEMNVSTLELGDSALYLCASSLRNGVEQFFGPGTRLTVL.

At least ten counts were recorded for this clonotype. The chain combines TRBV10-2 with TRBJ1-5; D is unresolved. The CDR3 sequence is 12 residues long. The ends were cut back, 9 bases at V and 0 bases at J, with 6 bases in the middle. Germline values: CDR1 WSHSY, CDR2 SAAADI. DNA of the CDR3: TGCGCCAGTGGGATTAGCAATCAGCCCCAGCATTTT. This sequence encodes CASGISNQPQHF.

This clonotype came up many times. V is TRBV29-1 and J is TRBJ2-1; D not resolved. Germline-derived CDR1 and CDR2 are SQVTM and ANQGSEA. V was clipped by 4 bases and J by 7 bases, with 8 bases between them. This CDR3 has 11 residues. CDR3 DNA: TGCAGCGTTGTAACGCGGAATGAGCAGTTCTTC. It encodes CSVVTRNEQFF.

This clonotype was observed at least ten times. The rearrangement uses TRBV20-1 and TRBJ2-3; D gene unclear. The CDR3 has 14 amino acids. CDR1 DFQATT and CDR2 SNEGSKA come from the germline V gene (reference sequence). Trimming took off 6 bases at V and 2 bases at J, with 15 bases between the two ends. CDR3 coding DNA: TGCAGTGCCAGGCAGGCAACGGCCACAGATACGCAGTATTTT. Residues: CSARQATATDTQYF.

This clonotype was seen many times. The chain has TRBV20-1 and TRBJ2-7; the D gene is possibly TRBD2 (6 bases). Germline loops: CDR1 DFQATT, CDR2 SNEGSKA (reference sequence). This CDR3 has 14 amino acids. V lost 3 bases and J lost 2, with 14 bases in between. The CDR3 here is CSARPREEAYEQYF. In DNA form, the CDR3 reads TGCAGTGCTAGGCCAAGGGAGGAGGCCTACGAGCAGTACTTC.

In this sample, this clonotype turned up many times. V gene TRBV20-1 combines with J gene TRBJ2-1, with 9 bases identical to TRBD1. The CDR3 totals 16 residues. After removal of 1 base from V and 10 bases from J, the junction contained 14 bases not matched to a gene. From germline, CDR1 is DFQATT and CDR2 SNEGSKA (reference sequence). The CDR3 nucleotides read TGCAGTGCTAGAGCTTCCCGGGACAGGGCGATCGGAGAGCAGTTCTTC. Translation gives CSARASRDRAIGEQFF.

This clonotype has at least ten counts. The J gene is TRBJ2-7, the V gene TRBV20-1, with 11 bases aligning to TRBD1. Looked up from germline, CDR1 is DFQATT and CDR2 is SNEGSKA (reference sequence). After removal of 6 bases from V and 3 bases from J, the junction contained 7 bases not matched to a gene. The CDR3 covers 14 residues. This CDR3 reads CSAPDRGLSYEQYF. The CDR3 coding sequence is TGCAGTGCACCGGACAGGGGGCTGAGCTACGAGCAGTACTTC.

This clonotype was detected many times. This rearrangement joins TRBV6-5 to TRBJ2-5; no firm D call. V shed 0 bases and J shed 1 base, with 12 bases lying between them. The germline V gene has CDR1 MNHEY and CDR2 SVGAGI. The CDR3 sequence is 16 residues long. The CDR3 sequence: CASSYSEVGGQETQYF. Here the CDR3 DNA reads TGTGCCAGCAGTTACTCTGAGGTCGGCGGCCAAGAGACCCAGTACTTC.

This clonotype has a handful of counts. This chain connects TRBV12-3 or TRBV12-4 to TRBJ2-7; TRBD2 agrees at 10 bases. The CDR3 has 13 residues. V lost 6 bases, J lost 8 bases, and 7 bases stayed unmatched. CDR3 region: CASSTPLAGKQYF. The CDR3 coding sequence is TGTGCCAGCAGCACCCCACTAGCGGGAAAGCAGTACTTC.

This clonotype was seen only a few times. Here the CDR3 DNA reads TGTGCCTGGACCTTCCGGGGAGGGGTCGGCTATGGCTACACCTTC. As protein: CAWTFRGGVGYGYTF. V is TRBV30 and J is TRBJ1-2; TRBD1 is a possible D gene (5 bases). This CDR3 has 15 amino acids. CDR1 is GTSNPN and CDR2 is SVGIG in the germline V gene (reference sequence). V lost 4 bases, J lost 4 bases, and 19 bases lay in between.